This TCR beta chain was found in a study of T-cell reconstitution after alpha-beta-depleted transplantation in children. The germline gives CDR1 MNHEY, CDR2 SMNVEV (reference sequence). The CDR3 has 12 residues. The germline V and J ends were trimmed by 3 bases and 10 bases, with 10 bases remaining between them. Unique molecular identifiers were used in preparing the TCRbeta library. TCRdb reanalysed the PCR reads using MiXCR and keeps one entry per CDR3 protein. The sample carries fewer than 700,000 distinct CDR3 sequences, under 30% recorded once. The sample in question was PBMCs, mostly from graft donor cells, obtained 360 days after TCRalphabeta/CD19-depleted stem cell transplant. The V gene is TRBV27, the J gene TRBJ2-1; D is unresolved. This clonotype was sampled from a boy younger than two who had a stem cell transplant for acute myeloid leukemia, so the T cells may come from the graft donor. For the CDR3, the DNA is TGTGCCAGCAGTTTCCGGGTTGGCGAGCAGTTCTTC. This codes for CASSFRVGEQFF.